This note documents a single T cell receptor (beta chain) sequence. Its antigen is unidentified. A quantity of about 0.5 to 1 ug RNA underwent reverse transcription using random hexamers. An immunoSEQ multiplex PCR amplified TCR beta CDR3 over 54 Vbeta and 13 Jbeta. TCRdb analysed the immunoSEQ multiplex PCR reads with MiXCR anew, one entry per CDR3 protein. The table lists over 150,000 distinct CDR3 sequences, around 96% of them singletons. Germline V gene sequence: CDR1 MNHEY, CDR2 SMNVEV (reference sequence). Trimming stripped 0 bases from V and 1 base from J, with 9 bases between. The CDR3 has 15 residues. This record comes from a study of CD8 T cells in Susac syndrome. Study-wide results and limits: The CD4+ T cell repertoires, which came from Susac syndrome patients, showed no sign of clonal expansion.

The sequenced sample consisted of CD4+ T cells from PBMCs. This TCR was recovered from a human donor with Susac syndrome. The chain has TRBV27 and TRBJ2-5; D is unresolved. CDR3 sequence reads: CASSLSRQSQETQYF. Here the CDR3 DNA reads TGTGCCAGCAGTTTATCGAGACAATCCCAAGAGACCCAGTACTTC.